The clone carrying this TCR beta chain was observed many times. Its matching antigen is unknown. CDR3 length equals 16 residues. Germline CDR1 SGHVS, CDR2 FQNEAQ. Trimming cost V 2 bases and J 10 bases; bases outside gene matches: 7. The entry originates in a study of Graves' ophthalmopathy and Graves' hyperthyroidism. Researchers took RNA transcripts and amplified TCR beta CDR3 regions from them. RT-PCR in the first round used HTBI primers; a second-round multiplex PCR followed. TCRdb re-called the multiplex PCR reads through MiXCR, storing one row per CDR3 protein. The repertoire includes under 350,000 distinct CDR3 sequences, around a sixth of them detected once, and roughly 12% sits in the top ten. Notes on the study in general: Among expanded thyroid clonotypes above 0.001 frequency, most also occurred in blood.

None of the included patients had other autoimmune diseases, uncontrolled infections, pregnancy or lactation, as these led to exclusion. The receptor was isolated from an adult man with Graves' ophthalmopathy. The V gene is TRBV7-8, the J gene TRBJ1-6, with 11 bases that match TRBD1. Input material: peripheral blood. This chain's CDR3 is CASSLNRDRGGSPLHF. CDR3 nucleotides: TGTGCCAGCAGCTTAAACCGGGACAGGGGGGGCTCACCCCTCCACTTT.